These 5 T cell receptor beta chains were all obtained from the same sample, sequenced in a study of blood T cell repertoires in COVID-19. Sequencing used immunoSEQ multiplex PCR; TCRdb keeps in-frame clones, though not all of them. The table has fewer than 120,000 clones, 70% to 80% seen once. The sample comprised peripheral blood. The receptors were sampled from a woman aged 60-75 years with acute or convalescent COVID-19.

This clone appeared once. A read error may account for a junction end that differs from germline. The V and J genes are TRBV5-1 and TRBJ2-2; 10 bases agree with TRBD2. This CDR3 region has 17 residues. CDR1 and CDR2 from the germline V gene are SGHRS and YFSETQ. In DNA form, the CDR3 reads TGCGCCAGCAGCTTGGCTTTGACTAGCGGGTTCTCTGGGGAACTGTTTTTT. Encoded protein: CASSLALTSGFSGELFF.

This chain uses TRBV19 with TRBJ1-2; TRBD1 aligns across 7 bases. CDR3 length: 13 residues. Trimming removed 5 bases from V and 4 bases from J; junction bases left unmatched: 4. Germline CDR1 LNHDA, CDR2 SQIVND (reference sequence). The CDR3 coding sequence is TGTGCCAGTAGTGTTCCAGGGGGCTATGGCTACACCTTC. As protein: CASSVPGGYGYTF.

CDR3 DNA: TGTGCCAGCAGCTCCACACGGACAGGCACAGATACGCAGTATTTT. Translating it yields CASSSTRTGTDTQYF. V and J are TRBV11-1 and TRBJ2-3; a weak D match, TRBD1 (6 bases). V lost 4 bases, J lost 1 base, and 12 bases lay in between. Per germline, CDR1 SGHAT and CDR2 FQDESV (reference sequence). CDR3 size: 15 residues. Drawing the rest from reference TRBV11-1 and TRBJ2-3, the complete variable domain is EAEVAQSPRYKITEKSQAVAFWCDPISGHATLYWYRQILGQGPELLVQFQDESVVDDSQLPKDRFSAERLKGVDSTLKIQPAELGDSAMYLCASSSTRTGTDTQYFGPGTRLTVL.

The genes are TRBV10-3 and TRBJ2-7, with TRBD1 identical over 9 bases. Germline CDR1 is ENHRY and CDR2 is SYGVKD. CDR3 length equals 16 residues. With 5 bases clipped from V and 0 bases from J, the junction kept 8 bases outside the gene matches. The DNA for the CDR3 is TGTGCCATCAGTCAACAGACAGGGGGTAGCTCCTACGAGCAGTACTTC. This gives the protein CAISQQTGGSSYEQYF.

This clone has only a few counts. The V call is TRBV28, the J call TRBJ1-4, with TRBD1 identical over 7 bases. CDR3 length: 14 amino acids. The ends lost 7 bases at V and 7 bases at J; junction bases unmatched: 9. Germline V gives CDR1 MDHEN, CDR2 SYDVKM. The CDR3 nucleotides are TGTGCCAGCACAGTAGGGGGCCTTGGTGAAAAACTGTTTTTT. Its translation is CASTVGGLGEKLFF.